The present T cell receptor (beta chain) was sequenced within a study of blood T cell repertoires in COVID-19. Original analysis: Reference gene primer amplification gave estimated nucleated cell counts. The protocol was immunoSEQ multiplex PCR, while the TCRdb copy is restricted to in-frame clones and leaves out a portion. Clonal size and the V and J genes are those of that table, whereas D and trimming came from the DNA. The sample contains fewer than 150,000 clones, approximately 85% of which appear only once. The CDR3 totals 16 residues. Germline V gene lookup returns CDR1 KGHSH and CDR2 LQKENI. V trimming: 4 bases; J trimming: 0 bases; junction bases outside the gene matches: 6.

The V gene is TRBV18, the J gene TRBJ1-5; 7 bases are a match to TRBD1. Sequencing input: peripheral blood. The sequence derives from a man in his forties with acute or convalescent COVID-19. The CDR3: CASSLQGVGSNQPQHF. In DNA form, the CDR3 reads TGTGCCAGCTCACTTCAGGGGGTGGGTAGCAATCAGCCCCAGCATTTT.